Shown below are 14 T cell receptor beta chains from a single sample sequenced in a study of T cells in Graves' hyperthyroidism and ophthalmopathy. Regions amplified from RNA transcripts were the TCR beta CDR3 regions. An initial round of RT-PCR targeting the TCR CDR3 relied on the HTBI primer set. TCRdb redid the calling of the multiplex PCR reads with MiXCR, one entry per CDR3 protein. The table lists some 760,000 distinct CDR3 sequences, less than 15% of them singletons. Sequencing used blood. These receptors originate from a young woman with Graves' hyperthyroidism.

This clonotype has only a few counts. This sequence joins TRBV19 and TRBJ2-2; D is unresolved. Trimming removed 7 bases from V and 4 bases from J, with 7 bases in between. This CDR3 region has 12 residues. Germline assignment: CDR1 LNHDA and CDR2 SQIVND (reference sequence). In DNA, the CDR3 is TGTGCCAGTACTGTGGGCACCGGGGAGCTGTTTTTT. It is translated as CASTVGTGELFF.

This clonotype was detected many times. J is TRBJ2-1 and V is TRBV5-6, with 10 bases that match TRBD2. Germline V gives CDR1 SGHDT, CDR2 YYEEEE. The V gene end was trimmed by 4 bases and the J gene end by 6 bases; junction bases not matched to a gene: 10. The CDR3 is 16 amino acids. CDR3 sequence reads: CASSLPTSGRPNEQFF. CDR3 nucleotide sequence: TGTGCCAGCAGCCTACCGACTAGCGGGCGACCCAATGAGCAGTTCTTC.

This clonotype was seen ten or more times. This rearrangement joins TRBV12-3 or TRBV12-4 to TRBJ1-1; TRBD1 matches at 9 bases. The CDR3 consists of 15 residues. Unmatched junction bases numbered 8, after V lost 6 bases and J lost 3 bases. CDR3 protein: CASRTHRGQDTEAFF. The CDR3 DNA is TGTGCCAGCAGAACCCACAGGGGGCAGGACACTGAAGCTTTCTTT.

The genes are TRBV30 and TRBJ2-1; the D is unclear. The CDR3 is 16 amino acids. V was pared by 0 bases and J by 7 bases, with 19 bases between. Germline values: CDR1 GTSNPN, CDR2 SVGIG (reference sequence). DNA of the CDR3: TGTGCCTGGAGTGTACAAGCCAAATGGGATAGAAATGAGCAGTTCTTC. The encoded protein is CAWSVQAKWDRNEQFF.

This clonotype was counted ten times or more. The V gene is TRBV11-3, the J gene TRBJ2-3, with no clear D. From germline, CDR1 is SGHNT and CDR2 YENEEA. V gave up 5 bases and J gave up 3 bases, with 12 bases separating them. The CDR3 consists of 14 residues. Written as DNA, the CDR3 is TGTGCCAGCAGCCCGAATTTGGGTACAGATACGCAGTATTTT. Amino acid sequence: CASSPNLGTDTQYF.

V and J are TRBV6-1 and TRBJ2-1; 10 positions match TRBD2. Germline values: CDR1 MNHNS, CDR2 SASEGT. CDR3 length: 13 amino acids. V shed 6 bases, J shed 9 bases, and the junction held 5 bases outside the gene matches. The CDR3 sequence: CASRLAGASEQFF. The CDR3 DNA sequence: TGTGCCAGCAGGCTAGCGGGAGCCAGTGAGCAGTTCTTC.

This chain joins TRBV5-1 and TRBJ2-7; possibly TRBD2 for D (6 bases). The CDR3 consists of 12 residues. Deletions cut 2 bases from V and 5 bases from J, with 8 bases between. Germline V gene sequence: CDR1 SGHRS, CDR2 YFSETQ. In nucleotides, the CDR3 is TGCGCCAGCAGCTTTACTAGCAACGAGCAGTACTTC. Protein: CASSFTSNEQYF.

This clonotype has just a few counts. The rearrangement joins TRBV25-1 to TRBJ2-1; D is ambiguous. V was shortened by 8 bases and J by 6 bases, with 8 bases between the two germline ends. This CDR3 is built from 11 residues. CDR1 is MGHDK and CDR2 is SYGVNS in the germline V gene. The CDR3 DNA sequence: TGTGCCAGCGGCCCTAGCAATGAGCAGTTCTTC. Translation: CASGPSNEQFF.

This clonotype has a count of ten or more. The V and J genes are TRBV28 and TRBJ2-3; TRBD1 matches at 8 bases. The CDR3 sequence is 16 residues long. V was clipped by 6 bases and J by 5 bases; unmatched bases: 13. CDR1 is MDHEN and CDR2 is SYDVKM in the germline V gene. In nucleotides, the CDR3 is TGTGCCAGCAGCCCCGGGACAGGTTGGGGGCTAGATACGCAGTATTTT. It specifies CASSPGTGWGLDTQYF.

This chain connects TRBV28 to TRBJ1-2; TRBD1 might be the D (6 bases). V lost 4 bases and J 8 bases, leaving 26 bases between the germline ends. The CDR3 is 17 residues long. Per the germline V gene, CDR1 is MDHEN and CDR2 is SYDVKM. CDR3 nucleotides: TGTGCCAGCAGTTCCCCGGGACACTCTTCTTATGCAGGCGGCTACACCTTC. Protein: CASSSPGHSSYAGGYTF.

In DNA, the CDR3 is TGTGCCATCAGTGAGGCGGGAAGCTCCTACGAGCAGTACTTC. Amino acid sequence: CAISEAGSSYEQYF. The rearrangement uses TRBV10-3 and TRBJ2-7; possible D gene TRBD2, 6 bases. Germline V gene data show CDR1 as ENHRY and CDR2 as SYGVKD. The CDR3 sequence is 14 residues long. V was trimmed by 2 bases and J by 0 bases, leaving 8 bases between them.

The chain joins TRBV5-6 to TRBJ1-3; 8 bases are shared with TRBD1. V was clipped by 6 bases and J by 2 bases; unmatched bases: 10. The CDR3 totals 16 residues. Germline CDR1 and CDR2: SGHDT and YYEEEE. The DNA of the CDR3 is TGTGCCAGCAACGACAGGGGCGGAAGTACTGGAAACACCATATATTTT. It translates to CASNDRGGSTGNTIYF.

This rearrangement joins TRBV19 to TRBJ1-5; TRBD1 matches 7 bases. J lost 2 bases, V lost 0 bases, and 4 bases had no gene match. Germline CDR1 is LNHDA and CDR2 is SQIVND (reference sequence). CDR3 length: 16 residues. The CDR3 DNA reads TGTGCCAGTAGTATAGAAGGGGGCAGGGGCAATCAGCCCCAGCATTTT. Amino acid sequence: CASSIEGGRGNQPQHF.

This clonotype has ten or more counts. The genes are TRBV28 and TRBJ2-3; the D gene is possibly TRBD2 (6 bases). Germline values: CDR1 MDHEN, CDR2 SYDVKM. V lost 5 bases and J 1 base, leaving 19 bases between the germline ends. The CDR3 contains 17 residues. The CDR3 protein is CASSRLTGVPGTDTQYF. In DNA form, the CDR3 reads TGTGCCAGCAGTCGGTTAACGGGAGTGCCGGGCACAGATACGCAGTATTTT.